This entry lists 6 T cell receptor beta chains sequenced from one sample in a study of T cells after yellow fever vaccination. MiXCR, applied by TCRdb to the 5' RACE reads, yields one record per CDR3 protein. This sample has fewer than 350,000 distinct CDR3 sequences; roughly 8.7% occur once, and the top ten carry around 17%. Sample: PBMCs, taken on the day of the first yellow fever vaccination. The receptors were sampled from a man younger than 35 who received the YFV17D yellow fever vaccine.

This clonotype has only a few counts. The V call is TRBV10-2, the J call TRBJ1-1; possible D gene TRBD1, 6 bases. Per germline, CDR1 WSHSY and CDR2 SAAADI. Between the trimmed V and J ends, which lost 7 bases and 2 bases, there was a span of 11 bases. The CDR3 has 13 residues. This chain's CDR3 is CASKGRGNTEAFF. The CDR3 DNA reads as TGCGCCAGCAAGGGCAGGGGCAACACTGAAGCTTTCTTT.

This clonotype was counted many times. The rearrangement joins TRBV12-3 or TRBV12-4 to TRBJ1-1, with D unclear. Trimming cost V 3 bases and J 5 bases, with 10 bases left between them. This CDR3 spans 13 amino acids. CDR3 sequence: CASSLPSGTEAFF. As DNA, the CDR3 is TGTGCCAGCAGTTTGCCCTCGGGGACTGAAGCTTTCTTT.

This clonotype was seen a handful of times. This chain links TRBV4-1 with TRBJ2-2, with 8 bases matching TRBD1. The germline V gene has CDR1 MGHRA and CDR2 YSYEKL. The CDR3 runs 14 residues. The trim removed 6 bases at V and 4 bases at J, leaving 4 bases unmatched. The CDR3 nucleotides read TGCGCCAGCAGGGGACAGGCCCCCACCGGGGAGCTGTTTTTT. Its protein is CASRGQAPTGELFF.

The chain combines TRBV10-3 with TRBJ2-1, with 13 bases fitting TRBD2. Germline lookup yields CDR1 ENHRY and CDR2 SYGVKD. The V segment lost 10 bases and the J segment 3 bases; nucleotides outside the gene matches: 3. CDR3 length: 14 residues. The CDR3 DNA reads TGTGCCACCGGACTAGCGGGGGACTACAATGAGCAGTTCTTC. Protein product: CATGLAGDYNEQFF.

The rearrangement uses TRBV27 and TRBJ2-5; 14 nucleotides line up with TRBD2. Trimming at V came to 6 bases and at J to 1 base, leaving 10 bases not matched to a gene. Germline V gives CDR1 MNHEY, CDR2 SMNVEV (reference sequence). The CDR3 has 18 amino acids. The CDR3 coding sequence is TGTGCCAGCAGATCCGCCCGGACTAGCGGGGGGACCCAAGAGACCCAGTACTTC. This translates into CASRSARTSGGTQETQYF.

This clonotype was seen repeatedly, ten times or more. The chain joins TRBV5-1 to TRBJ2-7; D is ambiguous. Germline V gives CDR1 SGHRS, CDR2 YFSETQ. V was clipped by 4 bases and J by 4 bases, with 18 bases between them. The CDR3 has 15 amino acids. The CDR3 protein is CASSPGGGSEYEQYV. The CDR3 nucleotides read TGCGCCAGCAGCCCCGGCGGCGGCTCAGAGTACGAGCAGTACGTC.